This T cell receptor beta chain came from a study of CD8 T cells in ankylosing spondylitis. The study's findings and limits: Ankylosing spondylitis blood seemed to carry a telltale TCR beta motif made of under 10 highly homologous variants.

At least ten counts were recorded for this clonotype. Antigen: not known. Each TCR beta library was made by quantitative 5'-RACE that incorporated molecular barcodes. TCRdb redid the calling of the 5' RACE reads with MiXCR, one entry per CDR3 protein. Of about 140,000 distinct CDR3 sequences listed, roughly 8% were seen once; the top ten hold roughly 7.2%. This receptor was identified in a male donor with ankylosing spondylitis. The sequenced sample was synovial fluid, either unsorted or a sorted T cell fraction (not recorded which).

As DNA, the CDR3 is TGTGCCAGCAGTTCCCACGGGACAGGGGGTTGGCGGTATGGCTACACCTTC. Encoded protein: CASSSHGTGGWRYGYTF. This chain joins TRBV28 and TRBJ1-2, with 11 bases aligning to TRBD1. J lost 5 bases, V lost 4 bases, and 12 bases had no gene match. CDR3 length equals 17 residues. CDR1 is MDHEN, CDR2 SYDVKM, per germline.